This T cell receptor (beta chain) came from a study of vaccination effects on CD4 cells after COVID-19. Before any sequencing was done, the ViraFEST assay used viral peptide pools to expand antigen-specific CD4+ T cells. After less than 11 days in culture, the CD4+ T cells were isolated. Documented for the person is a PCR-confirmed SARS-CoV-2 infection occurring between March and December 2020. Assay: immunoSEQ multiplex PCR; the TCRdb copy retains only in-frame clones and omits some. The table lists fewer than 35,000 clones, approximately 72% of them singletons. V lost 4 bases and J lost 11, with 9 bases in between. This CDR3 is built from 11 residues. Germline V gene lookup returns CDR1 SGHDN and CDR2 FVKESK. For this clone: Its antigen is not known.

This TCR was sampled from a human donor who had a prior SARS-CoV-2 infection. The rearrangement joins TRBV14 to TRBJ1-5, with D hard to call. This sample comprised CD4+ T cells from PBMCs cultured with a peptide pool, obtained before COVID-19 vaccination. The CDR3 DNA is TGTGCCAGCAGCCCCCCCATGACCCAGCATTTT. Translation: CASSPPMTQHF.